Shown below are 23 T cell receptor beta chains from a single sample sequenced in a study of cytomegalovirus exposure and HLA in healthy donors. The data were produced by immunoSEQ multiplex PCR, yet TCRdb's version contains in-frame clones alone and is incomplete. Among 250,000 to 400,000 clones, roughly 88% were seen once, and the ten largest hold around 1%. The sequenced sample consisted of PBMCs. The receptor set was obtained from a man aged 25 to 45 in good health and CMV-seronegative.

In nucleotides, the CDR3 is TGTGCCAGCAGCTTTCAGGGGGTGAGCAATCAGCCCCAGCATTTT. Amino acid sequence: CASSFQGVSNQPQHF. V usage is TRBV9 and J usage is TRBJ1-5; 7 bases are shared with TRBD1. Germline-derived CDR1 and CDR2 are SGDLS and YYNGEE. The CDR3 has 15 residues. The trim removed 4 bases at V and 1 base at J, leaving 5 bases unmatched.

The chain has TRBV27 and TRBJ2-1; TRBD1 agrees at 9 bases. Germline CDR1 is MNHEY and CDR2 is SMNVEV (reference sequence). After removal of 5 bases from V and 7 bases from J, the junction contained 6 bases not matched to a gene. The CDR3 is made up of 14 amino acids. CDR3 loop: CASSPGTGRNEQFF. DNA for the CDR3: TGTGCCAGCAGTCCCGGGACAGGGAGGAATGAGCAGTTCTTC.

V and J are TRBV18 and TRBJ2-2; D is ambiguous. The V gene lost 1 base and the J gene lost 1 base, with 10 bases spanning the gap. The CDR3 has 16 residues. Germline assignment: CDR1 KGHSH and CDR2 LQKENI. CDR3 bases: TGTGCCAGCTCACCACTGGCGGCGGAGAACACCGGGGAGCTGTTTTTT. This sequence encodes CASSPLAAENTGELFF.

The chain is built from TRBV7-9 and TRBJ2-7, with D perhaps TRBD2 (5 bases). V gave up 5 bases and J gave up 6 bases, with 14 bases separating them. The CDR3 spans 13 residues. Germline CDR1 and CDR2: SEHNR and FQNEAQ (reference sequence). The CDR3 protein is CASSPGVGLEQYF. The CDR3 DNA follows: TGTGCCAGCAGCCCCGGGGTAGGACTCGAGCAGTACTTC.

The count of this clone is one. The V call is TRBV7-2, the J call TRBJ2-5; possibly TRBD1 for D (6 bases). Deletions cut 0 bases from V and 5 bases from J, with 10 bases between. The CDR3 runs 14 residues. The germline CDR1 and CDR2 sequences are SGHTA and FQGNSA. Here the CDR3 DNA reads TGTGCCAGCAGCTTAGCGGGGGCGCGGGAGACCCAGTACTTC. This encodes CASSLAGARETQYF.

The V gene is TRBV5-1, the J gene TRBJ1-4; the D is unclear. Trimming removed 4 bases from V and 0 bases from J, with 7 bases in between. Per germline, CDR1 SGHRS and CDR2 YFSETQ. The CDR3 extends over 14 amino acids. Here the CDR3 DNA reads TGCGCCAGCAGCCCGGGGACAACTAATGAAAAACTGTTTTTT. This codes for CASSPGTTNEKLFF.

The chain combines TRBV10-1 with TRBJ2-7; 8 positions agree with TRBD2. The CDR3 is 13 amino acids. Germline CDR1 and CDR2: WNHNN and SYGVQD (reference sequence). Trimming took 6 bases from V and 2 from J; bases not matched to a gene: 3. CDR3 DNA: TGCGCCAGCAGCGGACTAGCTACCTACGAGCAGTACTTC. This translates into CASSGLATYEQYF.

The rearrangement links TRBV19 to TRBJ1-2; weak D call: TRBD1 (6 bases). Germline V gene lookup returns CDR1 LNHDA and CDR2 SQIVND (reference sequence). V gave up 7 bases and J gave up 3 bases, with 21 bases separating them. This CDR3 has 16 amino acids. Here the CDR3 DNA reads TGTGCCAGTAAAGGGGGACCGGCGGCGGACCACTATGGCTACACCTTC. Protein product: CASKGGPAADHYGYTF.

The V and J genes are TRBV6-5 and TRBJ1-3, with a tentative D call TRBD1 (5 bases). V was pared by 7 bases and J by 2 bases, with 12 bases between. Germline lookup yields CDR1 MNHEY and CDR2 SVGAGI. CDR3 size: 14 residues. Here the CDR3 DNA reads TGTGCCAGCACCACGGGGGGGGCTGGAAACACCATATATTTT. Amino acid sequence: CASTTGGAGNTIYF.

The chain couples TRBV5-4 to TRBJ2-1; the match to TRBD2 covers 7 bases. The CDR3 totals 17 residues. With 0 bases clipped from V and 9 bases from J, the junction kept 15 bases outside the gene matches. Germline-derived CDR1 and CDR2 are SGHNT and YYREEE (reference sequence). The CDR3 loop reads CASSLEAGSALQFEQFF. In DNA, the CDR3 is TGTGCCAGCAGCTTGGAAGCGGGATCGGCACTACAATTTGAGCAGTTCTTC. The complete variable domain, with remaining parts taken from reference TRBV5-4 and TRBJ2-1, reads ETGVTQSPTHLIKTRGQQVTLRCSSQSGHNTVSWYQQALGQGPQFIFQYYREEENGRGNFPPRFSGLQFPNYSSELNVNALELDDSALYLCASSLEAGSALQFEQFFGPGTRLTVL.

The CDR3 protein is CASSFRASDDSLAKNIQYF. CDR3 nucleotides: TGCGCCAGCAGCTTCCGCGCCTCGGACGACAGTCTAGCCAAAAACATTCAGTACTTC. This chain links TRBV5-1 with TRBJ2-4; perhaps TRBD1 as D (5 bases). Germline CDR1 is SGHRS and CDR2 is YFSETQ. The CDR3 has 19 residues. Trimming stripped 2 bases from V and 0 bases from J, with 21 bases between.

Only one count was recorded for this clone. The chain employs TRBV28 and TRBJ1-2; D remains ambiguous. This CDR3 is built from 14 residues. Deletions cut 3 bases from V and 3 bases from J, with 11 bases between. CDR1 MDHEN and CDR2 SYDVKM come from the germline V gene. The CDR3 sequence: CASSFLMQDYGYTF. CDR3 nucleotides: TGTGCCAGCAGTTTTCTTATGCAGGACTATGGCTACACCTTC.

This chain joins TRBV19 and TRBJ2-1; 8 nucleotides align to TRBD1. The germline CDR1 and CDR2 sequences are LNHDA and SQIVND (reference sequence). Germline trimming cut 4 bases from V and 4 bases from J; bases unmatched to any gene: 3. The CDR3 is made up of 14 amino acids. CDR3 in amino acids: CASSRGQDYNEQFF. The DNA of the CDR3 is TGTGCCAGTAGTAGGGGACAGGATTACAATGAGCAGTTCTTC.

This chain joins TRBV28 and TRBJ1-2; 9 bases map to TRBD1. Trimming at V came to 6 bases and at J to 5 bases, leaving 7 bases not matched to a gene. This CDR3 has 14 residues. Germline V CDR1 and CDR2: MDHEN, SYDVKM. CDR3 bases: TGTGCCAGCAGGACAGGGGGAAGGGGATATGGCTACACCTTC. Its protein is CASRTGGRGYGYTF.

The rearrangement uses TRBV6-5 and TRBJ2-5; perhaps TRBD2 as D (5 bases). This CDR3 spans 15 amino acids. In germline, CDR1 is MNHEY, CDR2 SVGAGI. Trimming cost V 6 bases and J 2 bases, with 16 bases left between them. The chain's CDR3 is CASSKAGKRQETQYF. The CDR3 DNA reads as TGTGCCAGCAGCAAAGCCGGGAAACGACAAGAGACCCAGTACTTC.

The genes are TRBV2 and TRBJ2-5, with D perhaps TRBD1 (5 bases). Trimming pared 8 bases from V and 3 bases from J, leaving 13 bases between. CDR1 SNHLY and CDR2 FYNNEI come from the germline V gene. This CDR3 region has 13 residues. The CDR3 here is CASLIGAKETQYF. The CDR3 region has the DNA TGTGCCAGCCTTATAGGGGCCAAAGAGACCCAGTACTTC.

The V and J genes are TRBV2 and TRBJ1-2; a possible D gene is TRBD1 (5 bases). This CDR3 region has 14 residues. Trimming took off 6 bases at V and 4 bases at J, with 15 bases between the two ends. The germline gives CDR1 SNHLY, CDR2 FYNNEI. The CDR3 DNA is TGTGCCAGCAGGGAGGGCAGGGCCAGCTATGGCTACACCTTC. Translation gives CASREGRASYGYTF. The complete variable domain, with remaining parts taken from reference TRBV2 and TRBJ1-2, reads EPEVTQTPSHQVTQMGQEVILRCVPISNHLYFYWYRQILGQKVEFLVSFYNNEISEKSEIFDDQFSVERPDGSNFTLKIRSTKLEDSAMYFCASREGRASYGYTFGSGTRLTVV.

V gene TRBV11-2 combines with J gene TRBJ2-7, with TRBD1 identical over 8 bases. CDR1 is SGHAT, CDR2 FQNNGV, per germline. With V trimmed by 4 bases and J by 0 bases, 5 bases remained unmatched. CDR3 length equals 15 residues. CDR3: CASSSTGQVSYEQYF. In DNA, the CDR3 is TGTGCCAGCAGCTCAACGGGACAGGTCTCCTACGAGCAGTACTTC.

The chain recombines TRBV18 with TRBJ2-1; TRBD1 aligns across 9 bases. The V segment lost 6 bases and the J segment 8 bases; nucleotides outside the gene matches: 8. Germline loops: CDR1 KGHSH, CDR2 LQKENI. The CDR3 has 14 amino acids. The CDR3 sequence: CASSPGTGMHEQFF. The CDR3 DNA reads TGTGCCAGCTCTCCCGGGACAGGGATGCATGAGCAGTTCTTC.

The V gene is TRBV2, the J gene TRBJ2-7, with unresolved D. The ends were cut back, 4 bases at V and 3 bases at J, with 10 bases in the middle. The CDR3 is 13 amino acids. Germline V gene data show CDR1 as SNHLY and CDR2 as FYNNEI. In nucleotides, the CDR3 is TGTGCCAGCAGTGGGTCAGGTTTCTACGAGCAGTACTTC. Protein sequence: CASSGSGFYEQYF.

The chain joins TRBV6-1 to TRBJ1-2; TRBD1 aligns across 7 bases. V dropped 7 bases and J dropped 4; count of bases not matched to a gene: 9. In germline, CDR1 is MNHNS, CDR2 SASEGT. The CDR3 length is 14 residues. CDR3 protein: CASTPNQGGYGYTF. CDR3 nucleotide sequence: TGTGCCAGCACCCCAAACCAGGGGGGCTATGGCTACACCTTC.

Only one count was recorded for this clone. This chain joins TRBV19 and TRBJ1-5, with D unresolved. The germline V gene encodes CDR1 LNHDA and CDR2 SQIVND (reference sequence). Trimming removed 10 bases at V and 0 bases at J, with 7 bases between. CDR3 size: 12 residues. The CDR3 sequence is CATQYSNQPQHF. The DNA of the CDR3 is TGTGCCACCCAGTATAGCAATCAGCCCCAGCATTTT.

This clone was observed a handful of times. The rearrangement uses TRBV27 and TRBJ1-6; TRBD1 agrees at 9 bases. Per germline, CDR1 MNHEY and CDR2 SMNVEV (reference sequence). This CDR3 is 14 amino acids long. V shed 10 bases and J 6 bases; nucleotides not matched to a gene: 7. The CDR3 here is CATQLTGGNSPLHF. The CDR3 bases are TGTGCCACCCAACTGACAGGGGGTAATTCACCCCTCCACTTT.